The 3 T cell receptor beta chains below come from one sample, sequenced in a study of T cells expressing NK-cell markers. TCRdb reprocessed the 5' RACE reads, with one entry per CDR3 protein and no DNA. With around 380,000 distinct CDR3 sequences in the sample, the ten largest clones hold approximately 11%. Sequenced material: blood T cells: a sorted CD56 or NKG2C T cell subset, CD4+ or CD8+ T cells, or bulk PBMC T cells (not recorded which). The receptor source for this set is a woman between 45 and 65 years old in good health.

Here the CDR3 reads CASGGGRHPIDYGYTF. The V and J genes are TRBV21-1 and TRBJ1-2; the D gene TCRdb calls, TRBD1, cannot be checked with no DNA. TRBV21-1 represents a pseudogene. This CDR3 region has 16 residues.

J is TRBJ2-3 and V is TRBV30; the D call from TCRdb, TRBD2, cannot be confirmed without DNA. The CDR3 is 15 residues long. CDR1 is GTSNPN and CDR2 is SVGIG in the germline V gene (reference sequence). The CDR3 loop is CAWTPGLASGDTQYF.

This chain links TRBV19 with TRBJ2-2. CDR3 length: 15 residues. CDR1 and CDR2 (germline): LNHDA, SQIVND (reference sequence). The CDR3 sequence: CASSIVSTSLGELFF. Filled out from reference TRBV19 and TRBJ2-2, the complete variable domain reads DGGITQSPKYLFRKEGQNVTLSCEQNLNHDAMYWYRQDPGQGLRLIYYSQIVNDFQKGDIAEGYSVSREKKESFPLTVTSAQKNPTAFYLCASSIVSTSLGELFFGEGSRLTVL.